The 28 T cell receptor beta chains presented below share a single source sample, sequenced in a study of T cells in Graves' hyperthyroidism and ophthalmopathy. The investigators amplified TCR beta CDR3 regions from RNA transcripts. The study used the HTBI primer set for a first-round RT-PCR of the TCR CDR3. TCRdb independently ran MiXCR on the multiplex PCR reads; one entry per CDR3 protein. The table includes 600,000 to 750,000 distinct CDR3 sequences, roughly 17% detected once. The sequenced sample was blood. Every receptor here comes from a man aged 50 to 60 with Graves' hyperthyroidism.

About this clonotype itself: A much larger clone differs from this one at a single base, so this may be a read error. This rearrangement joins TRBV25-1 to TRBJ2-7; possibly TRBD1 or TRBD2 for D (6 bases each). This CDR3 contains 16 residues. Germline CDR1 reads MGHDK; CDR2 reads SYGVNS. CDR3 protein: CANSESGVGSSYEQYF. The CDR3 nucleotides are TGTGCCAACAGTGAATCAGGGGTCGGGAGCTCCTACGAGCAGTACTTC.

This clonotype came up many times. The gene calls are TRBV7-2 and TRBJ2-2; D not certain. V was shortened by 2 bases and J by 4 bases, with 5 bases between the two germline ends. The germline V gene has CDR1 SGHTA and CDR2 FQGNSA. The CDR3 has 13 amino acids. The CDR3 DNA reads as TGTGCCAGCAGCTTATACATCACCGGGGAGCTGTTTTTT. Translating gives CASSLYITGELFF.

The CDR3 sequence is CSARRTGRDEQYF. CDR3 in DNA: TGCAGTGCTAGAAGGACAGGGCGCGACGAGCAGTACTTC. The V call is TRBV20-1, the J call TRBJ2-7; TRBD1 aligns across 8 bases. Trimming cost V 2 bases and J 5 bases; bases outside gene matches: 5. The CDR3 is made up of 13 amino acids. Germline V lookup: CDR1 DFQATT, CDR2 SNEGSKA (reference sequence).

There are many counts of this clonotype. The rearrangement links TRBV7-2 to TRBJ2-5; no definite D call. The CDR3 sequence is 16 residues long. The V end was cut by 5 bases, the J end by 3 bases, with 19 bases between. Germline loops: CDR1 SGHTA, CDR2 FQGNSA. CDR3 amino acids: CASSLPARANEETQYF. The CDR3 DNA is TGTGCCAGCAGCCTACCCGCTAGAGCGAACGAAGAGACCCAGTACTTC. Variable domain in full (rest from reference TRBV7-2 and TRBJ2-5): GAGVSQSPSNKVTEKGKDVELRCDPISGHTALYWYRQSLGQGLEFLIYFQGNSAPDKSGLPSDRFSAERTGGSVSTLTIQRTQQEDSAVYLCASSLPARANEETQYFGPGTRLLVL.

This clonotype appeared many times. The chain recombines TRBV2 with TRBJ1-6; the D is unclear. This CDR3 spans 11 amino acids. Trimming left V 7 bases short and J 7 bases short, with 5 bases between. The germline V gene encodes CDR1 SNHLY and CDR2 FYNNEI. CDR3 loop: CASNRNSPLHF. As DNA, the CDR3 is TGTGCCAGCAATAGAAATTCACCCCTCCACTTT.

The V gene is TRBV2, the J gene TRBJ1-6, with a weak D call TRBD1 (5 bases). V dropped 6 bases and J dropped 0 bases, with 9 bases sitting between them. This CDR3 is built from 15 residues. In germline, CDR1 is SNHLY, CDR2 FYNNEI. Here the CDR3 reads CASRGLSSYNSPLHF. The CDR3 coding sequence is TGTGCCAGCAGGGGACTGAGCTCCTATAATTCACCCCTCCACTTT.

The chain uses TRBV5-1 and TRBJ2-7, with a tentative D call TRBD2 (6 bases). This CDR3 is 17 amino acids long. Per the germline V gene, CDR1 is SGHRS and CDR2 is YFSETQ. The V end was cut by 4 bases, the J end by 2 bases, with 22 bases between. CDR3 sequence: CASSVDGTGLPPYEQYF. In nucleotides, the CDR3 is TGCGCCAGCAGCGTAGATGGGACCGGACTACCCCCCTACGAGCAGTACTTC.

This clonotype was recorded many times. The CDR3 reads CASSSPRLAGHVSYNEQFF. CDR3 nucleotides: TGTGCCAGCAGTTCGCCTAGACTAGCGGGACACGTTTCCTACAATGAGCAGTTCTTC. The rearrangement links TRBV28 to TRBJ2-1; TRBD2 aligns across 11 bases. The junction had 12 bases not matched to a gene; V was cut back by 4 bases and J by 1 base. Per the germline V gene, CDR1 is MDHEN and CDR2 is SYDVKM. There are 19 residues in the CDR3.

There are many counts of this clonotype. The V gene is TRBV12-3 or TRBV12-4, the J gene TRBJ1-2, with D possibly being TRBD1 (5 bases). This CDR3 spans 14 amino acids. Trimming stripped 5 bases from V and 9 bases from J, with 19 bases between. The CDR3 loop reads CASSLYRDSNRYTF. The DNA for the CDR3 is TGTGCCAGCAGTCTGTACCGGGACTCAAATCGCTACACCTTC.

The chain has TRBV3-1 and TRBJ2-7; a possible D gene is TRBD1 (6 bases). Germline V gene lookup returns CDR1 LGHDT and CDR2 YNNKEL (reference sequence). V was trimmed by 0 bases and J by 2 bases, leaving 14 bases between them. This CDR3 comprises 16 residues. CDR3 region: CASSQELTGQAYEQYF. The CDR3 coding sequence is TGTGCCAGCAGCCAAGAACTAACGGGACAAGCCTACGAGCAGTACTTC.

This clonotype was found a few times. This chain's CDR3 is CSVPGLQPYNEQFF. The CDR3 DNA follows: TGCAGCGTTCCGGGACTCCAACCTTACAATGAGCAGTTCTTC. This rearrangement joins TRBV29-1 to TRBJ2-1, with TRBD2 as a possible D gene (6 bases). The germline CDR1 and CDR2 sequences are SQVTM and ANQGSEA. V was shortened by 5 bases and J by 4 bases, with 15 bases between the two germline ends. The CDR3 length is 14 residues.

The chain links TRBV12-3 or TRBV12-4 to TRBJ2-2; possible D gene TRBD1, 5 bases. V was clipped by 6 bases and J by 0 bases, with 17 bases between them. The CDR3 spans 17 residues. The CDR3, as DNA: TGTGCCAGCAGCCTACCAGGGCGGCTGGCGAACACCGGGGAGCTGTTTTTT. Residues: CASSLPGRLANTGELFF.

This clonotype turned up a few times. The J gene is TRBJ2-3, the V gene TRBV7-2; D call uncertain. CDR1 and CDR2 from the germline V gene are SGHTA and FQGNSA. Trimming removed 4 bases at V and 8 bases at J, with 13 bases between. The CDR3 has 13 amino acids. CDR3 DNA sequence: TGTGCCAGCAGCTCCAGCCAAGTGGGTACGCAGTATTTT. This encodes CASSSSQVGTQYF.

There are a few counts of this clonotype. This chain connects TRBV7-9 to TRBJ1-6, with 7 positions matching TRBD1. CDR1 and CDR2 (germline): SEHNR, FQNEAQ (reference sequence). CDR3 size: 15 residues. After removal of 4 bases from V and 4 bases from J, the junction contained 4 bases not matched to a gene. The CDR3 here is CASSSVRGYNSPLHF. CDR3 nucleotides: TGTGCCAGCAGCTCTGTCAGGGGGTATAATTCACCCCTCCACTTT.

This clonotype was detected ten times or more. This chain uses TRBV2 with TRBJ2-3; 13 bases line up with TRBD2. Germline-derived CDR1 and CDR2 are SNHLY and FYNNEI. This CDR3 has 16 amino acids. J lost 4 bases, V lost 5 bases, and 6 bases had no gene match. The CDR3 spells CASSRTSGSTADTQYF. The DNA for the CDR3 is TGTGCCAGCAGTCGGACTAGCGGGAGCACAGCAGATACGCAGTATTTT.

This clonotype was recorded a few times. A much larger clone sits a single nucleotide away, making a read error possible. The chain links TRBV12-3 or TRBV12-4 to TRBJ2-1; 7 nucleotides line up with TRBD2. The CDR3 has 16 amino acids. The junction had 13 bases not matched to a gene; V was cut back by 5 bases and J by 6 bases. This chain's CDR3 is CASSPAWGAGSNEQFF. The CDR3 bases are TGTGCCAGCAGTCCGGCTTGGGGAGCGGGGAGCAATGAGCAGTTCTTC.

In its sample, this clonotype was seen many times. The chain combines TRBV28 with TRBJ1-1; TRBD1 aligns across 8 bases. This CDR3 has 14 residues. Germline-derived CDR1 and CDR2 are MDHEN and SYDVKM. The J segment lost 6 bases and the V segment lost 4 bases, leaving 7 bases of the junction unmatched. CDR3 nucleotides: TGTGCCAGCAGTTCCGACAGGGGTTCAGCTGAAGCTTTCTTT. Its protein product is CASSSDRGSAEAFF.

In this sample, this clonotype turned up many times. V usage is TRBV6-1 and J usage is TRBJ2-3; D may be TRBD1 (6 bases). This CDR3 contains 15 residues. Germline V gives CDR1 MNHNS, CDR2 SASEGT. Between the trimmed V and J ends, which lost 6 bases and 0 bases, there was a span of 13 bases. This chain's CDR3 is CASSPGTFSTDTQYF. CDR3 nucleotide sequence: TGTGCCAGCAGCCCCGGGACATTTAGCACAGATACGCAGTATTTT.

The table lists this clonotype with many counts. One end of the junction does not line up with germline, which may come from a read error. This chain joins TRBV5-1 and TRBJ1-1; D is ambiguous. The germline V gene encodes CDR1 SGHRS and CDR2 YFSETQ. This CDR3 spans 13 amino acids. This CDR3 reads CASMQDLNTEAFF. The CDR3 nucleotides are TGTGCCAGCATGCAGGATTTGAACACTGAAGCTTTCTTT.

This clonotype was seen ten or more times. The chain recombines TRBV30 with TRBJ1-5; D may be TRBD1 (5 bases). The CDR3 totals 13 residues. Trimming stripped 0 bases from V and 13 bases from J, with 16 bases between. Germline loops: CDR1 GTSNPN, CDR2 SVGIG (reference sequence). In DNA form, the CDR3 reads TGTGCCTGGAGTGTACAAGTTGGGGGTGAGCAGCATTTT. This encodes CAWSVQVGGEQHF.

The sample holds many counts of this clonotype. J is TRBJ1-1 and V is TRBV12-3 or TRBV12-4; D remains unclear. The V gene lost 1 base and the J gene lost 3 bases, with 9 bases spanning the gap. The length of the CDR3 is 14 residues. The CDR3 DNA is TGTGCCAGCAGTTTAGAGGTGGTCCACACTGAAGCTTTCTTT. Amino acid sequence: CASSLEVVHTEAFF.

The chain couples TRBV27 to TRBJ2-7; no reliable D call. CDR1 and CDR2 from the germline V gene are MNHEY and SMNVEV (reference sequence). The CDR3 runs to 15 residues. Trimming cost V 5 bases and J 1 base, with 15 bases left between them. The chain's CDR3 is CASSPALGGSYEQYF. The CDR3 coding sequence is TGTGCCAGCAGTCCAGCCTTAGGCGGTTCCTACGAGCAGTACTTC.

This clonotype was detected many times. The V gene is TRBV12-3 or TRBV12-4, the J gene TRBJ2-2, with 10 positions matching TRBD2. Unmatched junction bases numbered 6, after V lost 5 bases and J lost 3 bases. CDR3 length equals 16 residues. The CDR3 nucleotides are TGTGCCAGCAGTCTTAGGACTAGCGGATACACCGGGGAGCTGTTTTTT. Protein: CASSLRTSGYTGELFF.

This clonotype was detected many times. The chain employs TRBV20-1 and TRBJ2-5, with 7 nucleotides matching TRBD2. The trim removed 0 bases at V and 5 bases at J, leaving 9 bases unmatched. The CDR3 is 15 residues long. In germline, CDR1 is DFQATT, CDR2 SNEGSKA (reference sequence). The CDR3 DNA sequence: TGCAGTGCTAGAGATTCTGGAACTAGCGTCGAGACCCAGTACTTC. The encoded protein is CSARDSGTSVETQYF.

This clonotype was observed many times. The chain couples TRBV6-2 or TRBV6-3 to TRBJ1-5; TRBD1 is a possible D gene (6 bases). Germline V gene sequence: CDR1 MNHEY, CDR2 SVGEGT. Trimming took 2 bases from V and 7 from J, leaving 15 bases between them. This CDR3 has 15 residues. The CDR3 region is CASSYKPGVSQPQHF. DNA of the CDR3: TGTGCCAGCAGTTACAAACCAGGGGTGAGCCAGCCCCAGCATTTT.

The sample holds many counts of this clonotype. The chain uses TRBV11-1 and TRBJ2-4; no firm D call. The CDR3 covers 13 residues. In germline, CDR1 is SGHAT, CDR2 FQDESV (reference sequence). Trimming pared 3 bases from V and 0 bases from J, leaving 3 bases between. The CDR3 spells CASSFPAKNIQYF. The CDR3 DNA reads TGTGCCAGCAGCTTTCCAGCCAAAAACATTCAGTACTTC.

The table lists this clonotype with many counts. The chain joins TRBV7-2 to TRBJ1-4; TRBD1 aligns across 8 bases. The germline V gene has CDR1 SGHTA and CDR2 FQGNSA. The CDR3 is 12 residues long. Losses at the gene ends were 6 bases for V and 11 bases for J; bases not matched to a gene: 5. The CDR3 region has the DNA TGTGCCAGCAGACAGACAGGGGACAAACTGTTTTTT. This codes for CASRQTGDKLFF. Supplemented by reference TRBV7-2 and TRBJ1-4, the full variable domain reads GAGVSQSPSNKVTEKGKDVELRCDPISGHTALYWYRQSLGQGLEFLIYFQGNSAPDKSGLPSDRFSAERTGGSVSTLTIQRTQQEDSAVYLCASRQTGDKLFFGSGTQLSVL.

In its sample, this clonotype was seen a few times. This could be a read error, since a much larger clone is one nucleotide away. V is TRBV18 and J is TRBJ2-1; D remains ambiguous. With 2 bases removed from V and 8 bases from J, the gap between germline ends came to 13 bases. This CDR3 has 14 residues. Germline CDR1 KGHSH, CDR2 LQKENI. For the CDR3, the DNA is TGTGCCAGCTCACCAGGGTACGATTGGGATGAGCAGTTCTTC. It translates to CASSPGYDWDEQFF.